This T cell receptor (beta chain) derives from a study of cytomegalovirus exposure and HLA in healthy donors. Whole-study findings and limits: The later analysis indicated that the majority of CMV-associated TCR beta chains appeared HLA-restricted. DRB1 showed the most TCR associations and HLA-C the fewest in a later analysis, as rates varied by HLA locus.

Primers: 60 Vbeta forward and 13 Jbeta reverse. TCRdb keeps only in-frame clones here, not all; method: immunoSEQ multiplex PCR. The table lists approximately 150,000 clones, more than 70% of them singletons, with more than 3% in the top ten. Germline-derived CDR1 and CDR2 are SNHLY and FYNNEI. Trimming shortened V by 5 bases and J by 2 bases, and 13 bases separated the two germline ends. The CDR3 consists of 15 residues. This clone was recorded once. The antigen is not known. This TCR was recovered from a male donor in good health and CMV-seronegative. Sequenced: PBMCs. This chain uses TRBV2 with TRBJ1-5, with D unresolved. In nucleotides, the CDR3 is TGTGCCAGCAGTAGGGAAACCGGGGGCAATCAGCCCCAGCATTTT. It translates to CASSRETGGNQPQHF.